These 8 T cell receptor beta chains originate from one sample sequenced in a study of shared clonotypes between healthy human individuals. TCRdb's copy holds only in-frame clones and misses some; the assay was immunoSEQ multiplex PCR. This table has about 2,500,000 clones, just over 90% appearing once. Sequenced material: naive CD4+ T cells sorted from blood. The subset denotes: CD45RA+ positively selected. Receptors were obtained from a man aged 18-30 years in good health.

The V call is TRBV6-5, the J call TRBJ1-2, with D perhaps matching TRBD1 (5 bases). Per the germline V gene, CDR1 is MNHEY and CDR2 is SVGAGI. With 2 bases removed from V and 8 bases from J, the gap between germline ends came to 15 bases. The CDR3 has 14 residues. This CDR3 is CASSYRDSRSGYTF. DNA of the CDR3: TGTGCCAGCAGTTACCGGGACTCCCGCTCGGGCTACACCTTC.

V is TRBV5-1 and J is TRBJ2-2; D unresolved. Deletions cut 2 bases from V and 8 bases from J, with 10 bases between. Per the germline V gene, CDR1 is SGHRS and CDR2 is YFSETQ. The CDR3 spans 13 residues. DNA for the CDR3: TGCGCCAGCAGCTTTACCGAAAGGGGGGAGCTGTTTTTT. Encoded protein: CASSFTERGELFF.

This clone was observed a handful of times. V gene TRBV19 combines with J gene TRBJ1-2; 7 nucleotides align to TRBD1. V lost 5 bases to trimming and J lost 3 bases; unmatched junction nucleotides: 9. There are 15 residues in the CDR3. The germline CDR1 and CDR2 sequences are LNHDA and SQIVND (reference sequence). As DNA, the CDR3 is TGTGCCAGTAGTTCCCACAGGGGTCAGGACTATGGCTACACCTTC. Its protein is CASSSHRGQDYGYTF.

This chain uses TRBV2 with TRBJ2-3; D is perhaps TRBD2 (5 bases). The CDR3 sequence is 15 residues long. CDR1 and CDR2 (germline): SNHLY, FYNNEI. Between the trimmed V and J ends, which lost 4 bases and 8 bases, there was a span of 19 bases. The CDR3 region is CASSGNLRTGGTQYF. CDR3 sequence (DNA): TGTGCCAGCAGTGGGAACTTACGGACTGGCGGTACGCAGTATTTT.

This chain connects TRBV14 to TRBJ1-5; possible D gene TRBD1, 5 bases. Trimming left V 4 bases short and J 2 bases short, with 15 bases between. The V gene's germline CDR1 is SGHDN and CDR2 FVKESK. This CDR3 region has 16 residues. Written as DNA, the CDR3 is TGTGCCAGCAGCCCGGGGGGATCGAAGCGCAATCAGCCCCAGCATTTT. Protein: CASSPGGSKRNQPQHF.

This clone appeared a single time. Different DNA sequences within this sample yield the same CDR3. The chain has TRBV6-5 and TRBJ2-3; D is undetermined. Trimming removed 2 bases from V and 0 bases from J, with 3 bases in between. Looked up from germline, CDR1 is MNHEY and CDR2 is SVGAGI. The CDR3 totals 13 residues. In DNA, the CDR3 is TGTGCCAGCAGTTACAGGAGCACAGATACGCAGTATTTT. Amino acid sequence: CASSYRSTDTQYF.

The chain links TRBV10-3 to TRBJ1-4; 7 positions match TRBD1. Trimming took 6 bases from V and 4 from J; bases not matched to a gene: 11. The CDR3 runs 16 residues. CDR1 and CDR2 from the germline V gene are ENHRY and SYGVKD. The DNA for the CDR3 is TGTGCCATCAGCTCGGGACAGTCTACTTTTAATGAAAAACTGTTTTTT. It yields the protein CAISSGQSTFNEKLFF.

The J gene is TRBJ1-1, the V gene TRBV29-1; D gene ambiguous. Trimming shortened V by 5 bases and J by 3 bases, and 7 bases separated the two germline ends. Germline V gene lookup returns CDR1 SQVTM and CDR2 ANQGSEA. The CDR3 length is 11 residues. The CDR3 here is CSVRSYTEAFF. For the CDR3, the DNA is TGCAGCGTTCGGAGTTACACTGAAGCTTTCTTT.